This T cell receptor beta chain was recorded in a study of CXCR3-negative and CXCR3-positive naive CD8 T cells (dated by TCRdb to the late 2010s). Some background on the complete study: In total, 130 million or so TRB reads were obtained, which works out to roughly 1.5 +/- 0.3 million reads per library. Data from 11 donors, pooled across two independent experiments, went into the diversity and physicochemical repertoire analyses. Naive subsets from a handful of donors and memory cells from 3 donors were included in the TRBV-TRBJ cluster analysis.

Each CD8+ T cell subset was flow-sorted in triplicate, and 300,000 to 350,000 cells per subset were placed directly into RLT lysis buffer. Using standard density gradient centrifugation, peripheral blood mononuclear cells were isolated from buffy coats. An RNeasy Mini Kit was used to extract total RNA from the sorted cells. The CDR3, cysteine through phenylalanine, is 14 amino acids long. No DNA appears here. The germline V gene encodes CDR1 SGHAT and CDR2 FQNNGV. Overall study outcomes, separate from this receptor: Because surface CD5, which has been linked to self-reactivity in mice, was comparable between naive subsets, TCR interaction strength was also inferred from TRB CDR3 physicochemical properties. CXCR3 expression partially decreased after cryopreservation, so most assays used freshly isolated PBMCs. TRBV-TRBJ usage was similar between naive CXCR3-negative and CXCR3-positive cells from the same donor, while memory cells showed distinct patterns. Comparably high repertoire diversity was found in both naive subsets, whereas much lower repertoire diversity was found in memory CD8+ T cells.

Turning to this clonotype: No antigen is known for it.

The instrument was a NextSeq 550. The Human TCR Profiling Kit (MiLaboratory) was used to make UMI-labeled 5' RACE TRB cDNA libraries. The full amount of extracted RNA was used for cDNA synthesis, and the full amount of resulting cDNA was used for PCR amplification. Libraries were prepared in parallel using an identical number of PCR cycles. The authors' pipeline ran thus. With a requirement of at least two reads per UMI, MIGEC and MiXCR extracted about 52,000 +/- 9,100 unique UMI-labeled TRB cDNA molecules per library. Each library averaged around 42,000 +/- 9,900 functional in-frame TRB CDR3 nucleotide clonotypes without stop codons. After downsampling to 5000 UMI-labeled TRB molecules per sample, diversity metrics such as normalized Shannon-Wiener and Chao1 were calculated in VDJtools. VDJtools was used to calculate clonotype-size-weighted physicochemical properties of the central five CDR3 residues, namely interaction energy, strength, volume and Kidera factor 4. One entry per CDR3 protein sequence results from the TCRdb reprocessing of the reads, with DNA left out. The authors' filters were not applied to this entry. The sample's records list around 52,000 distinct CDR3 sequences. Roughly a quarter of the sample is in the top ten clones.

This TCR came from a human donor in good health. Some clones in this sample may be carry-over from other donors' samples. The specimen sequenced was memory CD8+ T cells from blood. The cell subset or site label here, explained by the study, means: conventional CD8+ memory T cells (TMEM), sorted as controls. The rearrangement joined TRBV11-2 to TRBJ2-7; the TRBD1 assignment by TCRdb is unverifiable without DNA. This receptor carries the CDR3 CASSSVTGMNEQYF.